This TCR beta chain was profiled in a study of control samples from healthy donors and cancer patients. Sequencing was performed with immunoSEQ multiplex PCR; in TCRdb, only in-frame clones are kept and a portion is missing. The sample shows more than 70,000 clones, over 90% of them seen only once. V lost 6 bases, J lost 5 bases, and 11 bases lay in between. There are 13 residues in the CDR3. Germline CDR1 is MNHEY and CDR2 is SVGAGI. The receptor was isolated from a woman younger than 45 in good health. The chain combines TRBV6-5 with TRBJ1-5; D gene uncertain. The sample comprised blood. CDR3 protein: CASSNIPHQPQHF. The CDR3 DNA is TGTGCCAGCAGCAACATCCCACATCAGCCCCAGCATTTT.